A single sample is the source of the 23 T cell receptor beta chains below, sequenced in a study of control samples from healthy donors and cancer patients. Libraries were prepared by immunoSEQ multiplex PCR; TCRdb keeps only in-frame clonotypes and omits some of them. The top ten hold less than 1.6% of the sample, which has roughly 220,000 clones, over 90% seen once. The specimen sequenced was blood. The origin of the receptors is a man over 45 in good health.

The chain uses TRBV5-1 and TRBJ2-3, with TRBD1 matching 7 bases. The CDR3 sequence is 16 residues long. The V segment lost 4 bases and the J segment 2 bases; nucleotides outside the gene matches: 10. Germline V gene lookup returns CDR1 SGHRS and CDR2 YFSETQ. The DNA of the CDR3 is TGCGCCAGCAGCAGAGGGCAGGGGGTGAACACAGATACGCAGTATTTT. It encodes CASSRGQGVNTDTQYF.

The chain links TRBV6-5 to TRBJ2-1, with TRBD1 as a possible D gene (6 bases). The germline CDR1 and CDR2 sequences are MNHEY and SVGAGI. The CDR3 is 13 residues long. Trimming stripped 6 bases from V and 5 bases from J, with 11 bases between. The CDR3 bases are TGTGCCAGCAGCAGGGGTATCGACAATGAGCAGTTCTTC. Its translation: CASSRGIDNEQFF.

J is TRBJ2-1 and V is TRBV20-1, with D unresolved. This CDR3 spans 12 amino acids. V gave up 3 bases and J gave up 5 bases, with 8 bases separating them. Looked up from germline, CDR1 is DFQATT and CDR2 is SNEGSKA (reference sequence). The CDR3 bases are TGCAGTGCTAGTTTCCAACACAATGAGCAGTTCTTC. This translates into CSASFQHNEQFF.

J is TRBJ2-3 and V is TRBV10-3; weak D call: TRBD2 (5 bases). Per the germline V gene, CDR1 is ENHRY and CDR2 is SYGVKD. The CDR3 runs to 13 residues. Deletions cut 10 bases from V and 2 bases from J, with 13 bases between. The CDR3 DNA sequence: TGTGCCAACCTAGACCGGGACACAGATACGCAGTATTTT. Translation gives CANLDRDTDTQYF.

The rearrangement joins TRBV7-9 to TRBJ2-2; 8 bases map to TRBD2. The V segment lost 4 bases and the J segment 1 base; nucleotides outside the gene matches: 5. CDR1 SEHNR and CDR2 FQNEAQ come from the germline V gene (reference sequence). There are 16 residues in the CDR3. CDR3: CASSSPLAGNTGELFF. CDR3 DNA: TGTGCCAGCAGCTCCCCCCTAGCGGGGAACACCGGGGAGCTGTTTTTT.

CDR3 amino acids: CASSKRDSSVGSQPQHF. CDR3 nucleotides: TGTGCCAGTAGTAAACGGGACAGCTCAGTTGGATCACAGCCCCAGCATTTT. V gene TRBV19 combines with J gene TRBJ1-5, with 7 nucleotides matching TRBD1. CDR1 LNHDA and CDR2 SQIVND come from the germline V gene (reference sequence). The length of the CDR3 is 17 residues. With 4 bases clipped from V and 7 bases from J, the junction kept 16 bases outside the gene matches.

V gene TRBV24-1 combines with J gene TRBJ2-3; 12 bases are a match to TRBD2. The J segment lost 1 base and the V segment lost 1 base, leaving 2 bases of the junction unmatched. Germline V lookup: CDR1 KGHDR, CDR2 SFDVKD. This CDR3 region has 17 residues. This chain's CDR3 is CATSDFRLAGGTDTQYF. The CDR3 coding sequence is TGTGCCACCAGTGATTTTCGACTAGCGGGGGGCACAGATACGCAGTATTTT.

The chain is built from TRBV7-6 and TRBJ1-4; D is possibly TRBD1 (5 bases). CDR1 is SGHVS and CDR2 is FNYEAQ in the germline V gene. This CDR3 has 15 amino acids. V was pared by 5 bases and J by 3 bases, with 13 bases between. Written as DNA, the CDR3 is TGTGCCAGCAGCATCAACAGGCCCCCTAATGAAAAACTGTTTTTT. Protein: CASSINRPPNEKLFF.

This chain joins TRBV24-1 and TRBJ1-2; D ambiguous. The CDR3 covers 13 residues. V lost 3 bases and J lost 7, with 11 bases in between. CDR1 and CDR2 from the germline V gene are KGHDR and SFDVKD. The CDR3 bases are TGTGCCACCAGTGATAGGAGAGGGAGTGGCTACACCTTC. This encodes CATSDRRGSGYTF.

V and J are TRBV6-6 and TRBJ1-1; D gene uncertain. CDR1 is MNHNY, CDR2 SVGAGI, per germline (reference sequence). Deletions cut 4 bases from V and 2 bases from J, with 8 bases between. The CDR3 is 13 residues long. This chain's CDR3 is CASSSPINTEAFF. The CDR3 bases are TGTGCCAGCAGTTCCCCTATCAACACTGAAGCTTTCTTT.

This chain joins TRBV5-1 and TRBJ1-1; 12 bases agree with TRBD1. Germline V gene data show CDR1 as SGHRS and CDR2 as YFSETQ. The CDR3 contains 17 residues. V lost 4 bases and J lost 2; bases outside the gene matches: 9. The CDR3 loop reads CASSKPGTGGINTEAFF. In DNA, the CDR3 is TGCGCCAGCAGCAAGCCCGGGACAGGGGGCATTAACACTGAAGCTTTCTTT.

The CDR3 DNA sequence: TGTGCCAGCAGCCGCGGACAGTTGTACGAGCAGTACTTC. Protein: CASSRGQLYEQYF. The chain joins TRBV14 to TRBJ2-7; possibly TRBD1 for D (6 bases). The V and J ends lost 4 bases and 4 bases respectively, with 11 bases between them. This CDR3 region has 13 residues. The germline V gene has CDR1 SGHDN and CDR2 FVKESK.

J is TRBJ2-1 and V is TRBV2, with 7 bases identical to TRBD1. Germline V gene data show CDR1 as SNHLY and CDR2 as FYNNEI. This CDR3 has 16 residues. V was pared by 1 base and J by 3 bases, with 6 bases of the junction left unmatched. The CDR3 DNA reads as TGTGCCAGCAGTGAAGTCCGGGACAGTTACTACAATGAGCAGTTCTTC. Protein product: CASSEVRDSYYNEQFF.

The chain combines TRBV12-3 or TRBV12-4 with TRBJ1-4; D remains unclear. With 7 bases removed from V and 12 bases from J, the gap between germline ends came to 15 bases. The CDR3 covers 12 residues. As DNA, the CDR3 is TGTGCCAGCAACCTTGGTAAGGGAGAACTGTTTTTT. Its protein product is CASNLGKGELFF.

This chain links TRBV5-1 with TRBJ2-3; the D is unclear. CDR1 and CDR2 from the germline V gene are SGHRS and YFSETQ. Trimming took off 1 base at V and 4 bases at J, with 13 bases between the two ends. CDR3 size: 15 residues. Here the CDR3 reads CASSLIGQSADTQYF. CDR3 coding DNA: TGCGCCAGCAGCTTGATAGGGCAATCTGCAGATACGCAGTATTTT. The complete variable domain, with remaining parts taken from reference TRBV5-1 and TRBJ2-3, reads KAGVTQTPRYLIKTRGQQVTLSCSPISGHRSVSWYQQTPGQGLQFLFEYFSETQRNKGNFPGRFSGRQFSNSRSEMNVSTLELGDSALYLCASSLIGQSADTQYFGPGTRLTVL.

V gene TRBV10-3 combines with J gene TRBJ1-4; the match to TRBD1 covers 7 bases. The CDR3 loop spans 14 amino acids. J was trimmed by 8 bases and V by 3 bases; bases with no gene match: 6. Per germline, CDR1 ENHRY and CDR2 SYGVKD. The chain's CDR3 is CAISEYRGEEKLFF. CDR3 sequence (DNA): TGTGCCATCAGTGAATACAGGGGTGAAGAAAAACTGTTTTTT.

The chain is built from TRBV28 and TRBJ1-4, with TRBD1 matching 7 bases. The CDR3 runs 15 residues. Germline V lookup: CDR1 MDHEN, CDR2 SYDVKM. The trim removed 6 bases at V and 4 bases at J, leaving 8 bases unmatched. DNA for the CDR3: TGTGCCAGCAGACCGCCGGGACAGAGTAATGAAAAACTGTTTTTT. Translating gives CASRPPGQSNEKLFF.

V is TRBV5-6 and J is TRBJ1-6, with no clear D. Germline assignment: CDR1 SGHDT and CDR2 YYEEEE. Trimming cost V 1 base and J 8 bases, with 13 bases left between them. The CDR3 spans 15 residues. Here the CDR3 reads CASSLRQVDYSPLHF. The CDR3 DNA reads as TGTGCCAGCAGCTTGCGGCAGGTAGATTATTCACCCCTCCACTTT. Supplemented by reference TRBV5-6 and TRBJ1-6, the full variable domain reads DAGVTQSPTHLIKTRGQQVTLRCSPKSGHDTVSWYQQALGQGPQFIFQYYEEEERQRGNFPDRFSGHQFPNYSSELNVNALLLGDSALYLCASSLRQVDYSPLHFGNGTRLTVT.

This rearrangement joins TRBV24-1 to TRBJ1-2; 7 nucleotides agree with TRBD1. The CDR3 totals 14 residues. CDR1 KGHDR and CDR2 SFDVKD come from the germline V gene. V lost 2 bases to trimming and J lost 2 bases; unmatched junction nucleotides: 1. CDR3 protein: CATSDSQGNYGYTF. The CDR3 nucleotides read TGTGCCACCAGTGATTCACAGGGGAACTATGGCTACACCTTC.

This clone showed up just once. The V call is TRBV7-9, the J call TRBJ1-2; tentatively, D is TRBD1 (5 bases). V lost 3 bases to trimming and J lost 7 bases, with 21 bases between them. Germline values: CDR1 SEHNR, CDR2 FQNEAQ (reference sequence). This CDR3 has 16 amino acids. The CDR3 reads CASSLMTVTQTAGYTF. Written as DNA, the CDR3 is TGTGCCAGCAGCTTGATGACAGTCACCCAGACGGCTGGCTACACCTTC.

CDR3 nucleotide sequence: TGTGCCAGCAGCTTCCCGGGGGGAGGGCAGCCCCAGCATTTT. It yields the protein CASSFPGGGQPQHF. The rearrangement links TRBV5-8 to TRBJ1-5, with D possibly being TRBD1 (5 bases). Per the germline V gene, CDR1 is SGHTS and CDR2 is YDEGEE. Trimming took off 2 bases at V and 7 bases at J, with 13 bases between the two ends. CDR3 length: 14 amino acids.

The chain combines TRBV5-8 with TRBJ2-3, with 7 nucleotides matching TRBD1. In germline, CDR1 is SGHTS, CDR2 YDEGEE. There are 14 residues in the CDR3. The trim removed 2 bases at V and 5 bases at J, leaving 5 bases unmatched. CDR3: CASSFTGAIDTQYF. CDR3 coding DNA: TGTGCCAGCAGCTTCACAGGGGCCATAGATACGCAGTATTTT. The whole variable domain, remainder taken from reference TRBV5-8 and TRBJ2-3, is EAGVTQSPTHLIKTRGQQATLRCSPISGHTSVYWYQQALGLGLQFLLWYDEGEERNRGNFPPRFSGRQFPNYSSELNVNALELEDSALYLCASSFTGAIDTQYFGPGTRLTVL.

CDR3 nucleotide sequence: TGCGCCAGCATAAACGCAGGGGGCAGGGGCTCTGGGGCCAACGTCCTGACTTTC. Translated, it gives CASINAGGRGSGANVLTF. The genes are TRBV5-1 and TRBJ2-6; 8 positions agree with TRBD1. J gave up 0 bases and V 6 bases, and 11 bases lay outside the gene matches. Per the germline V gene, CDR1 is SGHRS and CDR2 is YFSETQ. The CDR3 has 18 residues.